This T cell receptor (beta chain) derives from a study of early T cells in non-severe SARS-CoV-2 infection. Trimming cost V 5 bases and J 8 bases, with 12 bases left between them. The V gene's germline CDR1 is MGHRA and CDR2 YSYEKL. This CDR3 is 12 amino acids long. Separate cDNA molecules each had unique molecular identifiers attached to them. Each CDR3 protein gets one entry after TCRdb re-called the 5' RACE reads with MiXCR. Among some 110,000 distinct CDR3 sequences, around 14% were seen once, and the ten largest hold 20% to 25%. This clonotype was seen more than once but under ten times. What was sequenced was whole blood. This sequence joins TRBV4-1 and TRBJ1-1, with TRBD1 as a possible D gene (5 bases). The receptor was derived from an adult who was a healthcare worker with PCR-confirmed SARS-CoV-2 infection or an uninfected control (not recorded which). As DNA, the CDR3 is TGCGCCAGCAGCAGGGGTTTCACGGAAGCTTTCTTT. As protein: CASSRGFTEAFF.